The 19 T cell receptor beta chains given below trace back to one sample, sequenced in a study of shared clonotypes between healthy human individuals. Here immunoSEQ multiplex PCR was the method, and the copy in TCRdb shows in-frame clones only, minus some. The sample includes about 2.3 million clones, 85% to 95% of them seen just once. Input material: naive CD4+ T cells from PBMCs. Stated subset: CD45RA+ positively selected. Receptors were obtained from a man younger than 30 in good health. Some clones in this sample may be carry-over from other donors' samples.

A word on this clone: An end of the junction does not agree with germline; a read error may underlie this. The chain couples TRBV28 to TRBJ2-5; D call uncertain. This CDR3 has 13 amino acids. Germline assignment: CDR1 MDHEN and CDR2 SYDVKM. DNA for the CDR3: TGTGCCAGCGGTTTTGAGTACCAAGAGACCCAGTACTTC. This encodes CASGFEYQETQYF. The complete variable domain, with remaining parts taken from reference TRBV28 and TRBJ2-5, reads DVKVTQSSRYLVKRTGEKVFLECVQDMDHENMFWYRQDPGLGLRLIYFSYDVKMKEKGDIPEGYSVSREKKERFSLILESASTNQTSMYLCASGFEYQETQYFGPGTRLLVL.

The J gene is TRBJ2-3, the V gene TRBV28, with unresolved D. This CDR3 region has 14 residues. Germline lookup yields CDR1 MDHEN and CDR2 SYDVKM. V lost 3 bases and J lost 6, with 13 bases in between. The CDR3: CASSFTVQQDTQYF. The DNA for the CDR3 is TGTGCCAGCAGTTTTACGGTTCAGCAGGATACGCAGTATTTT.

V usage is TRBV7-8 and J usage is TRBJ2-7; 8 positions match TRBD1. The length of the CDR3 is 15 residues. In germline, CDR1 is SGHVS, CDR2 FQNEAQ. The trim removed 4 bases at V and 4 bases at J, leaving 9 bases unmatched. The DNA for the CDR3 is TGTGCCAGCAGCTCGCAGGGGACAGGAGTTTACGAGCAGTACTTC. Protein: CASSSQGTGVYEQYF.

The gene calls are TRBV27 and TRBJ1-1; D is uncertain. Deletions cut 8 bases from V and 5 bases from J, with 6 bases between. The CDR3 is 10 amino acids. Germline V CDR1 and CDR2: MNHEY, SMNVEV (reference sequence). Here the CDR3 reads CASVWTEAFF. In DNA form, the CDR3 reads TGTGCCAGCGTTTGGACTGAAGCTTTCTTT.

CDR3 protein: CSADKNIQYF. Here the CDR3 DNA reads TGCAGTGCGGACAAAAACATTCAGTACTTC. This chain links TRBV20-1 with TRBJ2-4; D not resolved. The CDR3 covers 10 residues. V lost 6 bases and J lost 3, with 3 bases in between. Germline V gene sequence: CDR1 DFQATT, CDR2 SNEGSKA (reference sequence).

The chain uses TRBV28 and TRBJ1-2, with 7 bases aligning to TRBD1. This CDR3 region has 15 residues. Germline lookup yields CDR1 MDHEN and CDR2 SYDVKM. V trimming: 3 bases; J trimming: 4 bases; junction bases outside the gene matches: 8. The CDR3 region is CASSFRDRPSYGYTF. The CDR3 DNA reads TGTGCCAGCAGTTTCAGGGACAGACCTTCCTATGGCTACACCTTC.

The rearrangement joins TRBV4-2 to TRBJ2-3, with a weak D call TRBD2 (5 bases). This CDR3 has 16 amino acids. Between the trimmed V and J ends, which lost 0 bases and 0 bases, there was a span of 10 bases. Looked up from germline, CDR1 is LGHNA and CDR2 is YNFKEQ. CDR3 residues: CASSQEAAASTDTQYF. The CDR3 DNA reads TGTGCCAGCAGCCAAGAAGCGGCGGCAAGCACAGATACGCAGTATTTT.

The rearrangement uses TRBV7-3 and TRBJ1-5, with D perhaps matching TRBD1 (6 bases). V shed 5 bases and J shed 2 bases, with 28 bases lying between them. CDR3 length: 20 amino acids. Germline CDR1 reads SGHTA; CDR2 reads FQGTGA. The CDR3 bases are TGTGCCAGCAGCCTTGCCAGCAGGGGAGCGTTAAGTAGTGGCAATCAGCCCCAGCATTTT. Protein sequence: CASSLASRGALSSGNQPQHF.

The chain is built from TRBV28 and TRBJ1-2; no reliable D call. Germline CDR1 MDHEN, CDR2 SYDVKM. The CDR3 loop spans 15 amino acids. Trimming left V 6 bases short and J 1 base short, with 15 bases between. CDR3: CASSLNPRYNYGYTF. CDR3 sequence (DNA): TGTGCCAGCAGCCTGAACCCGAGATATAACTATGGCTACACCTTC.

The chain couples TRBV18 to TRBJ1-1; possibly TRBD1 for D (6 bases). The length of the CDR3 is 16 residues. Trimming removed 6 bases at V and 3 bases at J, with 20 bases between. Germline loops: CDR1 KGHSH, CDR2 LQKENI. The DNA of the CDR3 is TGTGCCAGCTCTCAATTTCAGACCCGACAGGACACTGAAGCTTTCTTT. Translating gives CASSQFQTRQDTEAFF.

The rearrangement links TRBV6-5 to TRBJ1-6, with D possibly being TRBD1 (6 bases). The germline CDR1 and CDR2 sequences are MNHEY and SVGAGI. The germline V and J ends were trimmed by 5 bases and 9 bases, with 11 bases remaining between them. CDR3 length: 13 residues. The CDR3 nucleotides read TGTGCCAGCAGTCTGAACAGGGTTTCACCCCTCCACTTT. Protein: CASSLNRVSPLHF.

The chain carries TRBV4-2 and TRBJ2-5; D might be TRBD2 (5 bases). In germline, CDR1 is LGHNA, CDR2 YNFKEQ. Trimming took 4 bases from V and 2 from J, leaving 17 bases between them. This CDR3 spans 16 amino acids. CDR3 nucleotide sequence: TGTGCCAGCAGCCCAAACGTCGTAAGCGGACAAGAGACCCAGTACTTC. Amino acid sequence: CASSPNVVSGQETQYF.

This sequence joins TRBV5-1 and TRBJ2-3; no firm D call. V was cut by 1 base and J by 10 bases, with 13 bases left in between. The germline gives CDR1 SGHRS, CDR2 YFSETQ. CDR3 size: 13 residues. CDR3 amino acids: CASSLREEIAQYF. Here the CDR3 DNA reads TGCGCCAGCAGCTTGAGGGAAGAGATCGCGCAGTATTTT.

The table lists this clone with a count of one. CDR3 protein: CATSKQGCTDTQYF. The CDR3, as DNA: TGTGCCACAAGTAAGCAGGGATGCACAGATACGCAGTATTTT. The chain carries TRBV21-1 and TRBJ2-3; the table assigns TRBD1, which was not confirmed against the DNA. TRBV21-1 is a listed pseudogene. This CDR3 is built from 14 residues.

V and J are TRBV4-1 and TRBJ1-5, with 7 bases identical to TRBD1. Germline V gene lookup returns CDR1 MGHRA and CDR2 YSYEKL. This CDR3 contains 15 residues. The V and J ends lost 0 bases and 9 bases, in that order; junction bases with no gene match: 8. The CDR3 DNA reads as TGCGCCAGCAGCCAAGACAACGGACAGGACCGGCCCCAGCATTTT. It is translated as CASSQDNGQDRPQHF.

The J gene is TRBJ1-5, the V gene TRBV28; TRBD1 is a possible D gene (5 bases). The CDR3 has 11 amino acids. V gave up 5 bases and J gave up 12 bases, with 11 bases separating them. Germline V gives CDR1 MDHEN, CDR2 SYDVKM. The CDR3 DNA sequence: TGTGCCAGCAGTCGCCAGGGCATCCAGCATTTT. This translates into CASSRQGIQHF.

J is TRBJ2-1 and V is TRBV28; D unresolved. V was pared by 1 base and J by 6 bases, with 4 bases between. This CDR3 is 12 amino acids long. The V gene's germline CDR1 is MDHEN and CDR2 SYDVKM. The chain's CDR3 is CASSLFPNEQFF. In DNA, the CDR3 is TGTGCCAGCAGTTTATTCCCCAATGAGCAGTTCTTC. Based on the CDR3 plus reference TRBV28 and TRBJ2-1, the full variable domain is DVKVTQSSRYLVKRTGEKVFLECVQDMDHENMFWYRQDPGLGLRLIYFSYDVKMKEKGDIPEGYSVSREKKERFSLILESASTNQTSMYLCASSLFPNEQFFGPGTRLTVL.

The chain carries TRBV30 and TRBJ2-2, with a tentative D call TRBD1 (7 bases). Trimming shortened V by 5 bases and J by 7 bases, and 8 bases separated the two germline ends. CDR1 and CDR2 from the germline V gene are GTSNPN and SVGIG (reference sequence). The CDR3 covers 11 residues. The CDR3 region is CAWQGGGELFF. The DNA of the CDR3 is TGTGCCTGGCAGGGGGGCGGGGAGCTGTTTTTT.

The chain recombines TRBV4-1 with TRBJ1-2; 11 positions match TRBD1. Germline V gives CDR1 MGHRA, CDR2 YSYEKL. The CDR3 extends over 13 amino acids. V lost 6 bases and J lost 8; bases outside the gene matches: 5. The DNA for the CDR3 is TGCGCCAGCAGAGGGACAGGGGGTGGGGGCTACACCTTC. Translation gives CASRGTGGGGYTF.